The rows below give T cell receptor beta chains drawn from one sample of a study of tumor and adjacent non-tumor tissue in lung cancer. TCRdb reprocessed the multiplex PCR reads with MiXCR, giving one entry per CDR3 protein. The sample has over 100,000 distinct CDR3 sequences; around 75% are singletons. The specimen sequenced was lung tumor tissue. These receptors were collected from a woman aged 55-69 years with non-small cell lung cancer. Each CDR3 is given with its conserved first and last residue. Fields, in order: D gene, V gene, J gene, clone size, CDR3 DNA, CDR3 protein. D genes are given only for firm matches. Size is omitted from some rows. Given values are once, few, many or a class for expanded clones.

TRBD1	TRBV11-2	TRBJ2-5	.	TGTGCCAACAGCGTCTGGACAGGGGGTGAGACCCAGTACTTC	CANSVWTGGETQYF
.	TRBV11-2	TRBJ2-3	.	TGTGCCAGTAGCCCGGACTACACAGATACGCAGTATTTT	CASSPDYTDTQYF
TRBD1	TRBV6-5	TRBJ1-3	.	TGTGCCAGCAGTTATGCGGACAGGGTGCATACAGGAAACACCATATATTTT	CASSYADRVHTGNTIYF
TRBD2	TRBV12-3/TRBV12-4	TRBJ2-5	.	TGTGCCAGCAGTGCGGGACTAAAGGAGGCCCGGTACTTC	CASSAGLKEARYF
.	TRBV6-2/TRBV6-3	TRBJ2-3	.	TGTGCCAGCAGATGGCTTGGGGACCAGTATTTT	CASRWLGDQYF
.	TRBV12-3/TRBV12-4	TRBJ2-4	.	TGTGCCAGCAGTTTCAAGGGAGACGCCAAAAACATTAAGTACTTC	CASSFKGDAKNIKYF
.	TRBV28	TRBJ1-5	few	TGTGCCAGCGTTAGCAGGGTCAATCAGCCCCAGCATTTT	CASVSRVNQPQHF
TRBD1	TRBV28	TRBJ1-2	.	TGTACCAGCACCGCGACGCGACAGGGGGGCTATGGCTACACCTTC	CTSTATRQGGYGYTF
TRBD1	TRBV5-1	TRBJ2-2	.	TGCGCCAGCAGCTTTAGTCGACAGGGGGCCGACACCGGGGAGCTGTTTTTT	CASSFSRQGADTGELFF
TRBD1	TRBV11-2	TRBJ2-7	once	TGTGCCAGCAGCAAATCCACCGGGACAGCCGAACAGTACTTC	CASSKSTGTAEQYF
.	TRBV11-3	TRBJ2-1	.	TGTGCCAGAAGCTTAGAGTTGACTAGTGGTAGCCACAATGAGAAGTTCTTC	CARSLELTSGSHNEKFF
.	TRBV11-2	TRBJ2-1	.	TGTGCCAGTAGCTTAGCTAGCGTGGGGGCGGATGAACAGTTCTTC	CASSLASVGADEQFF
TRBD2	TRBV7-9	TRBJ2-5	.	TGTGCCAGCAGCCGCTCGGGGGGAGAGGGAGAGACCCAGTACTTC	CASSRSGGEGETQYF
TRBD1	TRBV28	TRBJ1-2	.	TGTGCCAGCAGTCCCGAGGGGGCCAATCAACTTCTCTATGGCTACACCTTC	CASSPEGANQLLYGYTF
.	TRBV7-8	TRBJ2-7	.	TGTGCCAGCAGATTGGGCAGGGCGTTTACCTACGAGCAGTACTTC	CASRLGRAFTYEQYF
.	TRBV11-2	TRBJ2-2	.	TGTACCAGCAGCCTAGATGACTGGGGGGAGCTGTTTTTT	CTSSLDDWGELFF
.	TRBV20-1	TRBJ1-2	.	TGCAGTGCTAGAGAGGGAGGCAATGGCTACACGTTC	CSAREGGNGYTF
.	TRBV11-3	TRBJ2-2	.	TGTGCCAACAGCCTTCCCCTCAGGGGTTCGAACACCGGGGAGCTGTTTTTT	CANSLPLRGSNTGELFF
.	TRBV11-2	TRBJ1-1	.	TGTGCCAGTAGTTTAGATATCCGGGGAGGATCTTTCTTT	CASSLDIRGGSFF
.	TRBV4-3	TRBJ1-5	.	TGCGCTAGCAGCCATGACTTTCAGGGGTCCGCTAGACAGCCCCAGCTTTTT	CASSHDFQGSARQPQLF
.	TRBV4-2	TRBJ1-4	many	TGTGCCAGCAGCGCCCAGGGACCCCTTGAAAAACTGTTTTTT	CASSAQGPLEKLFF
.	TRBV5-4	TRBJ2-3	many	TGTGCCAGCAGCTTGAGGTCAACTAGCACAGATACGCAGTATTTT	CASSLRSTSTDTQYF
.	TRBV10-1	TRBJ2-3	once	TGCGCCAGCACCTTATTAGTCCAGCCCCAGTATTTT	CASTLLVQPQYF
TRBD2	TRBV20-1	TRBJ2-2	.	TGCAGTGCTAGGGCTAGCGGGTGCTCGAACACCGGGGAGCTGTTTTTT	CSARASGCSNTGELFF
.	TRBV13	TRBJ2-3	.	TGTGCCAGGACTCGGGGACACACAGATACGCAGTATTTT	CARTRGHTDTQYF
.	TRBV28	TRBJ2-1	once	TGTGCCAGCAGGGAGACTAGCAGGGGTTACAATGAGCAGTTCTTC	CASRETSRGYNEQFF
TRBD2	TRBV11-3	TRBJ2-1	.	TGTGCCAGTAGCTTAGAGTTGACTAGCGTGTGCTACAATGAGCAGTTCTTC	CASSLELTSVCYNEQFF
.	TRBV6-1	TRBJ1-5	many	TGTGCCAGCAGCACAGGGCTCGATCCCAATCAGCCCCAGCATTTT	CASSTGLDPNQPQHF
TRBD1	TRBV4-2	TRBJ1-2	.	TGTGCCAGGAGCCAAGAGGGGACAGCGGTCGGCTATGGCTACACCTTC	CARSQEGTAVGYGYTF
.	TRBV5-1	TRBJ2-2	.	TGCGCCACCTTTACCGGGCCGAACACCGGGGAGCTGTTTTTT	CATFTGPNTGELFF
.	TRBV4-3	TRBJ2-6	.	TGCGCCAGCAGCCAGCCCGGACGCGGGGACAACGTCCTGACTTTC	CASSQPGRGDNVLTF
.	TRBV12-3/TRBV12-4	TRBJ1-2	many	TGTGCCAGCACCTTGAGGACAGCTAACTATGGCTACACCTTC	CASTLRTANYGYTF
.	TRBV6-1	TRBJ1-2	many	TGTGCCAGCAGTGAATACGGCTCAGACTATGGCTACACCTTC	CASSEYGSDYGYTF
.	TRBV5-6	TRBJ2-4	.	TGTGACAGCAGCAAGCAGGGACACGTAATTGACATTCAGTGCTTC	CDSSKQGHVIDIQCF
.	TRBV6-1	TRBJ2-7	.	TGTGCCATTGACGTATCGGGGGTCCACGGGCAGTACTTC	CAIDVSGVHGQYF
.	TRBV20-1	TRBJ2-7	.	TGCAATGCTATAATAACGGGGGGCCTGGGTGAGCAGTACTTC	CNAIITGGLGEQYF
TRBD1	TRBV6-2/TRBV6-3	TRBJ1-2	.	TGTACCAGCAATACGGGACAGGGGTTTGGCTACACCTTC	CTSNTGQGFGYTF
.	TRBV12-3/TRBV12-4	TRBJ2-3	many	TGTGCCAGCAGTTTGGAGGCGGCGGTTACAGATACGCAGTATTTT	CASSLEAAVTDTQYF
TRBD2	TRBV2	TRBJ2-2	.	TGTGCCAGCAGCTTATCAAAACTAGCGGGAAGGGTCGGGGAGCTGTTTTTT	CASSLSKLAGRVGELFF
TRBD2	TRBV11-2	TRBJ2-3	.	TGTGCCAGCAGCCCGACTAGCGGGAGAGCAGATACGCAGTATTTT	CASSPTSGRADTQYF
.	TRBV6-1	TRBJ2-5	.	TGTGCCAGCAGTGAGCACAAGAAAAAGACCCAGTACTTC	CASSEHKKKTQYF
.	TRBV11-2	TRBJ1-6	.	TGTGCAAGCAGCTTAGCCTCAGGGTATAATTCACCCCTCCACTTT	CASSLASGYNSPLHF
.	TRBV4-3	TRBJ2-2	.	TGCGCCAGCAGCCCAGGAGAGACATGGAACACCGGGGAGCTGTTTTTT	CASSPGETWNTGELFF
.	TRBV28	TRBJ1-1	.	TGTGCCAGCACTTTATTAGGAAGCATCACTGAAGCTTTCTTT	CASTLLGSITEAFF
.	TRBV19	TRBJ1-2	once	TGTGCCAATGTAGTATCTCTGGGAGATAACTATGGCTACACCTTC	CANVVSLGDNYGYTF
.	TRBV11-2	TRBJ2-3	.	TGTGTCAGCAGCCCCCGCCAGAAAGAGGGCACAGATACGCAGTATTTT	CVSSPRQKEGTDTQYF
.	TRBV20-1	TRBJ1-6	.	TGCAGTGCTAGAGACAGTGGACTGCAGAATTCACCCCTCCACTTT	CSARDSGLQNSPLHF